The rows below give T cell receptor beta chains drawn from one sample of a study of T cell responses to AZD1222 COVID-19 vaccine. Assay used: immunoSEQ multiplex PCR; TCRdb lists only in-frame clones, some missing. The sample has about 120,000 clones, roughly 92% seen once; the top ten hold 1.5% to 2%. Sequenced here: peripheral blood, sampled on day 0 of AZD1222 vaccination. The receptors derive from an adult in good health. Both conserved end residues are part of each CDR3. The order of the fields is D gene, J gene, V gene, clone size, CDR3 DNA, CDR3 protein. D genes are given only for firm matches. Part of the rows lack a size; the others show once, few, many or a class for expanded clones.

>TRBD2|TRBJ2-2|TRBV5-1|-
TGCGCCAGCAGCATCCTAGCGGGAGGGACCGGGGAGCTGTTTTTT
CASSILAGGTGELFF
>-|TRBJ1-1|TRBV2|-
TGTGCCAGCAGTGGAACGGGGGGGGCAGACACTGAAGCTTTCTTT
CASSGTGGADTEAFF
>-|TRBJ1-2|TRBV6-5|-
TGTGCCAGCAGTTCCCCGGGGGATTATCACTATGGCTACACCTTC
CASSSPGDYHYGYTF
>TRBD1|TRBJ2-1|TRBV29-1|-
TGCAGCGGCCGGGACAGCGACAATGAGCAGTTCTTC
CSGRDSDNEQFF
>-|TRBJ1-5|TRBV23-1|-
TGCGCCAGCAGTCAATTCGGGGGGGGCGCAAGATGGGGCAATCAGCCCCAGCATTTT
CASSQFGGGARWGNQPQHF
>-|TRBJ1-6|TRBV4-3|-
TGCGCCAGCAGCCAAGACACGGTTGGAAGCTCCTATAATTCACCCCTCCACTTT
CASSQDTVGSSYNSPLHF
>-|TRBJ2-2|TRBV7-8|-
TGTGCCAGCAGCTTCTCAGGGGGGGACACCGGGGAGCTGTTTTTT
CASSFSGGDTGELFF
>-|TRBJ1-1|TRBV7-9|-
TGTGCCAGCAGCCTCAAAACCTCCCCGAACACTGAAGCTTTCTTT
CASSLKTSPNTEAFF
>TRBD2|TRBJ2-2|TRBV4-1|-
TGCGCCAGTAAACTGATGACTAGCGGGAACACCGGGGAGCTGTTTTTT
CASKLMTSGNTGELFF
>-|TRBJ1-4|TRBV4-1|-
TGCGCCAGCAGCCAACTGGGGATAACTAATGAAAAACTGTTTTTT
CASSQLGITNEKLFF
>-|TRBJ1-2|TRBV12-3/TRBV12-4|-
TGTGCCAGCAGTTTTGTTGGCGAGGGCTACACCTTC
CASSFVGEGYTF
>-|TRBJ1-2|TRBV4-1|few
TGCGCCAGCAGCCAAGACCCCCCAGGGACGTATGGCTACACCTTC
CASSQDPPGTYGYTF
>TRBD2|TRBJ2-3|TRBV7-9|few
TGTGCCAGCAGCTTGGGAACTAGCGGACCCACAGATACGCAGTATTTT
CASSLGTSGPTDTQYF
>-|TRBJ2-5|TRBV5-1|once
TGCGCCAGCAGGTTGGGCGAGGTGAGGGAGACCCAGTACTTC
CASRLGEVRETQYF
>-|TRBJ2-2|TRBV7-2|-
TGTGCCAGCAGCCCGGGCCTGGGGGCCGGGGAGCTGTTTTTT
CASSPGLGAGELFF
>TRBD2|TRBJ2-1|TRBV19|-
TGTGCCAGTACGGCTGGGCTAGCGGGAAGGAATGAGCAGTTCTTC
CASTAGLAGRNEQFF
>-|TRBJ1-2|TRBV18|-
TGTGCCAGCTCACCCGGAAGGGAGGACCGTGGCTACACCTTC
CASSPGREDRGYTF
>-|TRBJ2-2|TRBV4-1|-
TGCGCCAGCAGCCACAGAGGTCAGATGGCGAACACCGGGGAGCTGTTTTTT
CASSHRGQMANTGELFF
>TRBD1|TRBJ2-7|TRBV7-9|-
TGTGCCAGCAGACCTCCGGGACAGGGTTACGAGCAGTACTTC
CASRPPGQGYEQYF
>-|TRBJ1-6|TRBV6-6|few
TGTGCCAGCAGTTACGGTCGTTCACCCCTCCACTTT
CASSYGRSPLHF
>TRBD2|TRBJ2-4|TRBV15|-
TGTGCCACCAGCACGGGACTAGCGGGATGGGCGACCAAAAACATTCAGTACTTC
CATSTGLAGWATKNIQYF
>-|TRBJ2-1|TRBV4-1|-
TGCGCCAGCAGCCACATCTGGGGGAATGAGCAGTTCTTC
CASSHIWGNEQFF
>-|TRBJ1-5|TRBV2|-
TGTGCCAGCAGTGTCGGAAATCAGCCCCAGCATTTT
CASSVGNQPQHF
>-|TRBJ2-3|TRBV9|-
TGTGCCAGCAGCGTAACCAATACGCAGTATTTT
CASSVTNTQYF
>TRBD1|TRBJ1-2|TRBV18|-
TGTGCCAGCTCACCCGTACGACAGGGCGACTATGGCTACACCTTC
CASSPVRQGDYGYTF
>TRBD1|TRBJ1-5|TRBV29-1|-
TGCAGCGCTACAAAGGGACAGGGGGTGCCCCAGCATTTT
CSATKGQGVPQHF
>TRBD1|TRBJ1-3|TRBV6-1|-
TGTGCCAGCAGTGAGGAGCGGTTGAGGACAGGGGCGAGGGGAAACACCATATATTTT
CASSEERLRTGARGNTIYF